The 18 T cell receptor beta chains given below trace back to one sample, sequenced in a study of blood T cell repertoires in COVID-19 (dated by TCRdb to about 2020). Preparation of the library involved the immunoSEQ multiplex PCR assay. TCRdb obtained this table from immuneACCESS and retained in-frame rearrangements with V and J assigned. These tables miss some clones; where compared with another copy, unresolved V genes account for less than half of the shortfall, and the remainder is unexplained. The sample table lists roughly 120,000 clones, roughly 80% of them with a count of one. The ten largest account for roughly 8.1% of the sample. The sample comprised peripheral blood. These receptors were collected from a woman between 40 and 55 years old with acute or convalescent COVID-19.

V is TRBV7-8 and J is TRBJ2-7, with 8 bases lining up with TRBD1. Losses at the gene ends were 4 bases for V and 3 bases for J; bases not matched to a gene: 5. Germline loops: CDR1 SGHVS, CDR2 FQNEAQ. The CDR3 runs 14 residues. CDR3 coding DNA: TGTGCCAGCAGCTACGGACAGGGTATCTACGAGCAGTACTTC. Translation gives CASSYGQGIYEQYF.

This chain connects TRBV2 to TRBJ1-5; 8 bases match TRBD1. The CDR3 is 17 amino acids. After removal of 3 bases from V and 9 bases from J, the junction contained 16 bases not matched to a gene. Germline CDR1 reads SNHLY; CDR2 reads FYNNEI. In nucleotides, the CDR3 is TGTGCCAGCAGTGAGGGCAGGGGGCTATCGGACTCGCGGCCCCAGCATTTT. Its translation: CASSEGRGLSDSRPQHF.

The chain has TRBV12-3 or TRBV12-4 and TRBJ1-5; D ambiguous. V gave up 5 bases and J gave up 2 bases, with 7 bases separating them. The CDR3 length is 13 residues. CDR3 in amino acids: CASSHQGNQPQHF. Written as DNA, the CDR3 is TGTGCCAGCAGTCACCAGGGCAATCAGCCCCAGCATTTT.

In its sample, this clone was seen a few times. The chain couples TRBV9 to TRBJ1-1; D is ambiguous. The V end was cut by 2 bases, the J end by 4 bases, with 12 bases between. This CDR3 is built from 14 residues. Germline V CDR1 and CDR2: SGDLS, YYNGEE. CDR3: CASSVSGESTEAFF. The CDR3 DNA follows: TGTGCCAGCAGCGTTTCTGGGGAGAGCACTGAAGCTTTCTTT.

This rearrangement joins TRBV5-3 to TRBJ2-7; 8 nucleotides line up with TRBD1. TRBV5-3 is placed among ORFs of uncertain function. The CDR3 consists of 23 residues. V gave up 1 base and J gave up 0 bases; unmatched junction bases: 27. The CDR3 coding sequence is TGTGCCAGAAGCTTGCCCCAGGGGCAGGGGGCCGAGCTCTTCAAGGGGGGCTCCTACGAGCAGTACTTC. It translates to CARSLPQGQGAELFKGGSYEQYF.

This rearrangement joins TRBV27 to TRBJ2-3; a weak D match, TRBD2 (6 bases). The germline V gene has CDR1 MNHEY and CDR2 SMNVEV (reference sequence). This CDR3 is 13 amino acids long. V gave up 10 bases and J gave up 4 bases, with 15 bases separating them. CDR3 sequence reads: CATGGGIPDTQYF. The CDR3 nucleotides read TGTGCCACGGGTGGCGGGATCCCAGATACGCAGTATTTT.

V usage is TRBV10-3 and J usage is TRBJ2-2, with a tentative D call TRBD2 (5 bases). The CDR3 totals 13 residues. V gave up 3 bases and J gave up 8 bases, with 10 bases separating them. Per the germline V gene, CDR1 is ENHRY and CDR2 is SYGVKD. This CDR3 is CAISEREPGELFF. The CDR3 region has the DNA TGTGCCATCAGTGAAAGGGAGCCGGGGGAGCTGTTTTTT.

The rearrangement uses TRBV20-1 and TRBJ2-5; D is unresolved. V was trimmed by 7 bases and J by 5 bases, leaving 11 bases between them. The V gene's germline CDR1 is DFQATT and CDR2 SNEGSKA (reference sequence). The CDR3 is 11 amino acids. Here the CDR3 DNA reads TGCAGTGTTCCCGCCGGGGAGACCCAGTACTTC. Protein sequence: CSVPAGETQYF.

The chain carries TRBV5-1 and TRBJ2-3, with 9 nucleotides matching TRBD2. The CDR3 sequence is 17 residues long. CDR1 is SGHRS, CDR2 YFSETQ, per germline. V trimming: 3 bases; J trimming: 2 bases; junction bases outside the gene matches: 10. CDR3 amino acids: CASSSFSGGGITDTQYF. The CDR3, as DNA: TGCGCCAGCAGCTCCTTTAGCGGGGGAGGAATCACAGATACGCAGTATTTT.

The chain combines TRBV7-9 with TRBJ2-7, with unresolved D. The germline V gene has CDR1 SEHNR and CDR2 FQNEAQ (reference sequence). V lost 2 bases to trimming and J lost 2 bases, with 7 bases between them. This CDR3 region has 13 residues. CDR3 sequence (DNA): TGTGCCAGCAGCTTACCCGGTCCCTACGAGCAGTACTTC. Amino acids: CASSLPGPYEQYF. The full variable domain, in which reference TRBV7-9 and TRBJ2-7 provide the parts outside the CDR3, is DTGVSQNPRHKITKRGQNVTFRCDPISEHNRLYWYRQTLGQGPEFLTYFQNEAQLEKSRLLSDRFSAERPKGSFSTLEIQRTEQGDSAMYLCASSLPGPYEQYFGPGTRLTVT.

This chain uses TRBV7-2 with TRBJ1-4; D is ambiguous. CDR3 size: 16 residues. V lost 1 base, J lost 1 base, and 10 bases lay in between. Germline lookup yields CDR1 SGHTA and CDR2 FQGNSA. The CDR3 loop is CASSLGLTQTNEKLFF. CDR3 nucleotides: TGTGCCAGCAGCTTAGGTCTAACGCAAACTAATGAAAAACTGTTTTTT. Filled out from reference TRBV7-2 and TRBJ1-4, the complete variable domain reads GAGVSQSPSNKVTEKGKDVELRCDPISGHTALYWYRQSLGQGLEFLIYFQGNSAPDKSGLPSDRFSAERTGGSVSTLTIQRTQQEDSAVYLCASSLGLTQTNEKLFFGSGTQLSVL.

The V call is TRBV4-3, the J call TRBJ2-2; 13 bases map to TRBD2. The trim removed 8 bases at V and 6 bases at J, leaving 3 bases unmatched. The CDR3 contains 14 residues. Germline-derived CDR1 and CDR2 are LGHNA and YSLEER. CDR3 nucleotides: TGCGCCAGCCGGACTAGCGGGGGTGCCGGGGAGCTGTTTTTT. Protein sequence: CASRTSGGAGELFF.

The chain couples TRBV7-8 to TRBJ1-1; D may be TRBD1 (6 bases). The CDR3 spans 15 residues. The V and J ends lost 5 bases and 0 bases respectively, with 13 bases between them. In germline, CDR1 is SGHVS, CDR2 FQNEAQ. In DNA, the CDR3 is TGTGCCAGCAGCCCACAGGGAGTCTTGAACACTGAAGCTTTCTTT. Its translation: CASSPQGVLNTEAFF.

In DNA, the CDR3 is TGTGCCAGCAGCGTAGCGGGGGGACTAGCGGTCAACACCGGGGAGCTGTTTTTT. Translated: CASSVAGGLAVNTGELFF. The chain joins TRBV9 to TRBJ2-2; 11 bases fit TRBD2. Trimming cost V 0 bases and J 2 bases; bases outside gene matches: 6. The CDR3 totals 18 residues. Germline V CDR1 and CDR2: SGDLS, YYNGEE.

This rearrangement joins TRBV10-3 to TRBJ1-3; no firm D call. V shed 0 bases and J shed 0 bases, with 9 bases lying between them. Germline-derived CDR1 and CDR2 are ENHRY and SYGVKD. The CDR3 consists of 16 residues. The CDR3 loop is CAISESIQSSGNTIYF. CDR3 sequence (DNA): TGTGCCATCAGTGAGTCGATTCAGTCCTCTGGAAACACCATATATTTT.

The V gene is TRBV7-9, the J gene TRBJ1-1; no clear D gene. This CDR3 is 16 amino acids long. Germline V CDR1 and CDR2: SEHNR, FQNEAQ (reference sequence). The germline V and J ends were trimmed by 5 bases and 2 bases, with 18 bases remaining between them. CDR3 nucleotide sequence: TGTGCCAGCAGCCCTCCCTGGGCAGGCTACAACACTGAAGCTTTCTTT. Encoded protein: CASSPPWAGYNTEAFF.

The gene calls are TRBV15 and TRBJ1-1; 7 positions agree with TRBD1. CDR1 LNHNV and CDR2 YYDKDF come from the germline V gene (reference sequence). The CDR3 sequence is 12 residues long. The V segment lost 3 bases and the J segment 11 bases; nucleotides outside the gene matches: 6. The CDR3 DNA follows: TGTGCCACCAGCAGTAAACAGGGGCCTGCTTTCTTT. Amino acids: CATSSKQGPAFF.

This sequence joins TRBV11-2 and TRBJ1-2; 9 bases line up with TRBD1. The CDR3 consists of 17 residues. The germline V gene encodes CDR1 SGHAT and CDR2 FQNNGV. V gave up 3 bases and J gave up 7 bases; unmatched junction bases: 15. The CDR3, as DNA: TGTGCCAGCAGCTTGTCCCTACAGGGGGCGCGAAGTTTTGGCTACACCTTC. Its protein product is CASSLSLQGARSFGYTF.